The 23 T cell receptor beta chains below come from one sample, sequenced in a study of Graves' ophthalmopathy and Graves' hyperthyroidism. Investigators amplified TCR beta CDR3 regions from RNA transcripts. First-round RT-PCR relied on HTBI primers, and a second-round multiplex PCR came next. TCRdb re-called the multiplex PCR reads through MiXCR, storing one row per CDR3 protein. The sample consists of almost 750,000 distinct CDR3 sequences, roughly two fifths of them appearing once. The source material was peripheral blood. These receptors were collected from an adult man with Graves' ophthalmopathy.

This clonotype was seen ten or more times. The chain links TRBV20-1 to TRBJ1-1; a possible D gene is TRBD1 (6 bases). Germline CDR1 is DFQATT and CDR2 is SNEGSKA (reference sequence). The germline V and J ends were trimmed by 3 bases and 1 base, with 12 bases remaining between them. CDR3 length: 14 residues. In nucleotides, the CDR3 is TGCAGTGCTAGTCGGGGGGGGCCGAACACTGAAGCTTTCTTT. Protein: CSASRGGPNTEAFF.

This clonotype has ten or more counts. This chain uses TRBV29-1 with TRBJ2-7; possibly TRBD1 or TRBD2 for D (6 bases each). Germline values: CDR1 SQVTM, CDR2 ANQGSEA. The V gene lost 6 bases and the J gene lost 2 bases, with 11 bases spanning the gap. This CDR3 is built from 12 residues. The CDR3 DNA reads as TGCAGCGTCGCGGGACAAACCTACGAGCAGTACTTC. Translation gives CSVAGQTYEQYF.

This sequence joins TRBV5-8 and TRBJ2-7; D is unresolved. This CDR3 comprises 14 residues. Trimming removed 2 bases at V and 0 bases at J, with 9 bases between. Germline values: CDR1 SGHTS, CDR2 YDEGEE. The CDR3 DNA sequence: TGTGCCAGCAGCTTACCGGCAATCTCCTACGAGCAGTACTTC. Its translation is CASSLPAISYEQYF.

This rearrangement joins TRBV25-1 to TRBJ2-7, with unresolved D. The length of the CDR3 is 18 residues. CDR1 and CDR2 (germline): MGHDK, SYGVNS. With 4 bases removed from V and 0 bases from J, the gap between germline ends came to 22 bases. The CDR3 region is CASSVRPASGSGSYEQYF. In nucleotides, the CDR3 is TGTGCCAGCAGTGTCCGCCCAGCCAGTGGGTCGGGCTCCTACGAGCAGTACTTC.

The V gene is TRBV19, the J gene TRBJ1-2, with a possible D match to TRBD1 (6 bases). V lost 3 bases and J lost 3, with 14 bases in between. CDR3 size: 15 residues. Germline V gives CDR1 LNHDA, CDR2 SQIVND (reference sequence). The CDR3 is CASSIQGTLYYGYTF. CDR3 in DNA: TGTGCCAGTAGTATCCAGGGGACCTTATACTATGGCTACACCTTC.

Of note for this clonotype: This may stem from a read error, because a much larger clone lies one nucleotide away. The V call is TRBV2, the J call TRBJ2-5; D unclear. Germline CDR1 SNHLY, CDR2 FYNNEI. CDR3 length: 13 residues. Trimming removed 8 bases from V and 4 bases from J, with 14 bases in between. CDR3 nucleotide sequence: TGTGCCAGCGGGGATCCGTTGGGAGAGACCCAGTACTTC. Translation gives CASGDPLGETQYF.

This clonotype has only a few counts. An end of the junction does not agree with germline; a read error may underlie this. The chain is built from TRBV10-2 and TRBJ1-2; 7 bases fit TRBD1. CDR3 length equals 15 residues. Germline V gene sequence: CDR1 WSHSY, CDR2 SAAADI. Here the CDR3 reads CASSPEYGQAHGYTF. DNA for the CDR3: TGTGCCAGCTCACCAGAATACGGACAGGCTCATGGCTACACCTTC.

As for this clonotype: A much larger clone differs by one base, so this may be a read error. The V and J genes are TRBV10-2 and TRBJ1-6; D remains ambiguous. This CDR3 spans 14 amino acids. Germline CDR1 and CDR2: WSHSY and SAAADI. The CDR3 here is CTSSVAVNNSPLHF. As DNA, the CDR3 is TGCACCAGCAGTGTGGCAGTTAATAATTCACCCCTCCACTTT.

This clonotype was seen ten or more times. The chain has TRBV24-1 and TRBJ2-5; no reliable D call. V lost 10 bases to trimming and J lost 2 bases, with 16 bases between them. CDR3 length equals 14 residues. Germline-derived CDR1 and CDR2 are KGHDR and SFDVKD. DNA of the CDR3: TGTGCCACGGACGACAATATCCGTCAAGAGACCCAGTACTTC. As protein: CATDDNIRQETQYF.

Points on this clonotype: The limits of the CDR3 on the DNA are not certain, so only TCRdb's listed CDR3 is given. The chain is built from TRBV25-1 and TRBJ1-5. The V gene's germline CDR1 is MGHDK and CDR2 SYGVNS. The CDR3 has 14 amino acids, counting both end residues. CDR3 amino acids: CACSASDGNQPQHF.

V is TRBV19 and J is TRBJ1-2, with 7 bases identical to TRBD1. Germline values: CDR1 LNHDA, CDR2 SQIVND (reference sequence). After removal of 4 bases from V and 12 bases from J, the junction contained 11 bases not matched to a gene. CDR3 length: 13 amino acids. This CDR3 is CASSNYRGPGNTF. DNA of the CDR3: TGTGCCAGTAGTAACTACAGGGGCCCTGGAAACACCTTC.

This clonotype has just a few counts. The chain combines TRBV7-9 with TRBJ1-4; a weak D match, TRBD1 (6 bases). V lost 5 bases, J lost 8 bases, and 18 bases lay in between. Germline V gene lookup returns CDR1 SEHNR and CDR2 FQNEAQ (reference sequence). This CDR3 comprises 15 residues. The CDR3 reads CASSRNTGTEEKLFF. The CDR3 DNA sequence: TGTGCCAGCAGCCGAAACACAGGGACGGAGGAAAAACTGTTTTTT.

The chain is built from TRBV6-5 and TRBJ1-1, with TRBD1 matching 7 bases. V dropped 5 bases and J dropped 5; count of bases not matched to a gene: 8. From germline, CDR1 is MNHEY and CDR2 SVGAGI. The length of the CDR3 is 14 residues. For the CDR3, the DNA is TGTGCCAGCAGTATACGACAGGGCCAAACTGAAGCTTTCTTT. Protein product: CASSIRQGQTEAFF.

The genes are TRBV11-2 and TRBJ2-5; D is tentatively TRBD1 or TRBD2 (6 bases each). The V and J ends lost 5 bases and 1 base respectively, with 17 bases between them. Germline values: CDR1 SGHAT, CDR2 FQNNGV. The CDR3 sequence is 16 residues long. The CDR3 loop reads CASSLGGSLAQETQYF. CDR3 coding DNA: TGTGCCAGCAGCCTAGGGGGGTCCCTAGCCCAAGAGACCCAGTACTTC.

The rearrangement joins TRBV2 to TRBJ2-5, with 8 positions matching TRBD1. The germline gives CDR1 SNHLY, CDR2 FYNNEI. The CDR3 extends over 16 amino acids. Trimming at V came to 6 bases and at J to 2 bases, leaving 11 bases not matched to a gene. The CDR3, as DNA: TGTGCCAGCAGCTTACAGGACAGGGACCCTCAAGAGACCCAGTACTTC. Amino acids: CASSLQDRDPQETQYF.

This clonotype was seen only a few times. The chain couples TRBV7-9 to TRBJ1-5; the D is unclear. Deletions cut 8 bases from V and 6 bases from J, with 20 bases between. CDR1 and CDR2 (germline): SEHNR, FQNEAQ (reference sequence). The CDR3 runs to 15 residues. In DNA form, the CDR3 reads TGTGCCAGCTCACCACCACCGGGGAGCGGTCAGCCCCAGCATTTT. This encodes CASSPPPGSGQPQHF. Full variable domain (remainder filled in from reference TRBV7-9 and TRBJ1-5): DTGVSQNPRHKITKRGQNVTFRCDPISEHNRLYWYRQTLGQGPEFLTYFQNEAQLEKSRLLSDRFSAERPKGSFSTLEIQRTEQGDSAMYLCASSPPPGSGQPQHFGDGTRLSIL.

This clonotype was observed many times. This chain links TRBV10-3 with TRBJ1-2; TRBD1 matches at 12 bases. Losses at the gene ends were 7 bases for V and 6 bases for J; bases not matched to a gene: 6. The CDR3 sequence is 14 residues long. Germline V gene data show CDR1 as ENHRY and CDR2 as SYGVKD. CDR3 in DNA: TGTGCCATCAACCCGGGACAGGGGGCCCATGGCTACACCTTC. This gives the protein CAINPGQGAHGYTF.

The chain recombines TRBV7-9 with TRBJ2-7; 12 bases agree with TRBD1. The germline gives CDR1 SEHNR, CDR2 FQNEAQ (reference sequence). The V gene end was trimmed by 6 bases and the J gene end by 3 bases; junction bases not matched to a gene: 6. This CDR3 is built from 15 residues. CDR3 bases: TGTGCCAGCAGTCCGGGACAGGGGGCGTACTACGAGCAGTACTTC. Protein sequence: CASSPGQGAYYEQYF.

V and J are TRBV5-6 and TRBJ2-7, with D possibly matching TRBD2 (6 bases). The germline gives CDR1 SGHDT, CDR2 YYEEEE. The CDR3 totals 16 residues. V lost 2 bases, J lost 0 bases, and 15 bases lay in between. The CDR3 DNA follows: TGTGCCAGCAGCTTCGCAGGAGGGGCCAGCTCCTACGAGCAGTACTTC. Translation: CASSFAGGASSYEQYF.

This chain joins TRBV7-2 and TRBJ1-2; 10 positions match TRBD1. The CDR3 is 13 amino acids. The trim removed 6 bases at V and 7 bases at J, leaving 5 bases unmatched. From germline, CDR1 is SGHTA and CDR2 FQGNSA. The CDR3 bases are TGTGCCAGCAGTTTTGGGACAGGGGTTGGCTACACCTTC. Translating gives CASSFGTGVGYTF.

CDR3 sequence (DNA): TGTGCCAGCAGCGCCCTTGTAGGGAGGGTAAGCAATCAGCCCCAGCATTTT. Translating it yields CASSALVGRVSNQPQHF. The chain uses TRBV25-1 and TRBJ1-5; D gene uncertain. The V end lost 6 bases, the J end lost 1 base, and 19 bases lay between the germline ends. CDR3 length: 17 residues. CDR1 is MGHDK, CDR2 SYGVNS, per germline. The full variable domain, completed using reference TRBV25-1 and TRBJ1-5, is EADIYQTPRYLVIGTGKKITLECSQTMGHDKMYWYQQDPGMELHLIHYSYGVNSTEKGDLSSESTVSRIRTEHFPLTLESARPSHTSQYLCASSALVGRVSNQPQHFGDGTRLSIL.

In regard to this clonotype: This could be a read error, since a much larger clone is one nucleotide away. In DNA, the CDR3 is TGCAGTGCCACCGCGTTCAATCAGCCCCGGCATTTT. Its protein product is CSATAFNQPRHF. V is TRBV20-1 and J is TRBJ1-5; the D is unclear. CDR3 length: 12 residues. Per the germline V gene, CDR1 is DFQATT and CDR2 is SNEGSKA (reference sequence).

The V and J genes are TRBV29-1 and TRBJ2-2; D not resolved. There are 12 residues in the CDR3. Germline V gene sequence: CDR1 SQVTM, CDR2 ANQGSEA. With 7 bases removed from V and 3 bases from J, the gap between germline ends came to 9 bases. The CDR3 loop is CSGVWDTGELFF. DNA of the CDR3: TGCAGCGGGGTATGGGACACCGGGGAGCTGTTTTTT.